Following are 12 T cell receptor beta chains from one sample sequenced in a study of control samples from healthy donors and cancer patients. Generated by immunoSEQ multiplex PCR, the TCRdb table keeps only in-frame clones and is missing some. Here the sample spans approximately 100,000 clones, roughly 92% being singletons. The sequencing sample was made of blood. The receptors derive from a human donor in good health. The donor label of this sample is uncertain.

V is TRBV19 and J is TRBJ2-7; 8 bases agree with TRBD1. V trimming: 3 bases; J trimming: 7 bases; junction bases outside the gene matches: 14. CDR3 length equals 16 residues. From germline, CDR1 is LNHDA and CDR2 SQIVND (reference sequence). The CDR3 spells CASSMVSGTGAGEQYF. For the CDR3, the DNA is TGTGCCAGTAGTATGGTCTCCGGGACAGGCGCCGGGGAGCAGTACTTC.

V usage is TRBV5-5 and J usage is TRBJ1-2; 7 nucleotides match TRBD1. V was clipped by 4 bases and J by 3 bases; unmatched bases: 9. The germline V gene encodes CDR1 SGHKS and CDR2 YYEKEE (reference sequence). The CDR3 has 15 residues. CDR3 protein: CASSREGQTYYGYTF. The CDR3 DNA sequence: TGTGCCAGCAGCCGCGAGGGACAGACGTACTATGGCTACACCTTC. The full variable domain, in which reference TRBV5-5 and TRBJ1-2 provide the parts outside the CDR3, is DAGVTQSPTHLIKTRGQQVTLRCSPISGHKSVSWYQQVLGQGPQFIFQYYEKEERGRGNFPDRFSARQFPNYSSELNVNALLLGDSALYLCASSREGQTYYGYTFGSGTRLTVV.

V and J are TRBV12-3 or TRBV12-4 and TRBJ2-3; D is ambiguous. Between the trimmed V and J ends, which lost 7 bases and 3 bases, there was a span of 5 bases. This CDR3 has 11 residues. The CDR3 loop reads CASIGTDTQYF. The CDR3 region has the DNA TGTGCCAGCATTGGGACAGATACGCAGTATTTT.

The CDR3 spells CASRGTDSYEQYF. The CDR3 nucleotides read TGTGCCAGCAGGGGGACGGACTCCTACGAGCAGTACTTC. The rearrangement uses TRBV6-5 and TRBJ2-7, with D tentatively TRBD1 or TRBD2 (5 bases each). The ends were cut back, 6 bases at V and 0 bases at J, with 9 bases in the middle. Germline V gene data show CDR1 as MNHEY and CDR2 as SVGAGI. The CDR3 is 13 amino acids.

This chain connects TRBV6-5 to TRBJ1-2; D is ambiguous. CDR1 MNHEY and CDR2 SVGAGI come from the germline V gene. Trimming cost V 4 bases and J 6 bases, with 21 bases left between them. There are 16 residues in the CDR3. As DNA, the CDR3 is TGTGCCAGCAGTTTGAGGTACGAGTTCCACCGTAATGGCTACACCTTC. Translating it yields CASSLRYEFHRNGYTF.

This clone was counted a few times. This sequence joins TRBV6-5 and TRBJ2-7; D is tentatively TRBD1 or TRBD2 (5 bases each). With 6 bases removed from V and 2 bases from J, the gap between germline ends came to 8 bases. The CDR3 extends over 12 amino acids. Germline V gives CDR1 MNHEY, CDR2 SVGAGI. CDR3 coding DNA: TGTGCCAGCAGCGGGGCAACCTACGAGCAGTACTTC. Protein: CASSGATYEQYF.

This chain links TRBV6-5 with TRBJ2-7; D possibly matches TRBD1 or TRBD2 (5 bases each). Deletions cut 4 bases from V and 4 bases from J, with 14 bases between. The germline CDR1 and CDR2 sequences are MNHEY and SVGAGI. This CDR3 is 14 amino acids long. DNA for the CDR3: TGTGCCAGCAGTTTACGGGGCGAGTCTTACGAGCAGTACTTC. This sequence encodes CASSLRGESYEQYF.

This chain links TRBV5-1 with TRBJ1-1; D might be TRBD1 (5 bases). The CDR3 loop spans 17 amino acids. Germline assignment: CDR1 SGHRS and CDR2 YFSETQ. V gave up 2 bases and J gave up 0 bases, with 17 bases separating them. The CDR3 nucleotides read TGCGCCAGCAGCTTCCTTTTGAGGGGTGGCATGAACACTGAAGCTTTCTTT. Protein product: CASSFLLRGGMNTEAFF. The full variable domain, its missing parts supplied by reference TRBV5-1 and TRBJ1-1, is KAGVTQTPRYLIKTRGQQVTLSCSPISGHRSVSWYQQTPGQGLQFLFEYFSETQRNKGNFPGRFSGRQFSNSRSEMNVSTLELGDSALYLCASSFLLRGGMNTEAFFGQGTRLTVV.

This clone was picked up one time. This chain joins TRBV27 and TRBJ2-3; no clear D. Germline lookup yields CDR1 MNHEY and CDR2 SMNVEV (reference sequence). V was clipped by 2 bases and J by 6 bases, with 12 bases between them. The CDR3 is 14 amino acids. The CDR3 loop is CASSLGFPPDTQYF. Written as DNA, the CDR3 is TGTGCCAGCAGTTTAGGCTTCCCCCCCGATACGCAGTATTTT.

CDR3 nucleotide sequence: TGTGCCAGCAGCTTAGGGGCCAGGGTTCCTAGCGGGAATTTAGAGCAGTTCTTC. Amino acids: CASSLGARVPSGNLEQFF. The chain recombines TRBV7-8 with TRBJ2-1, with TRBD2 matching 9 bases. This CDR3 is 18 amino acids long. Per the germline V gene, CDR1 is SGHVS and CDR2 is FQNEAQ. The V segment lost 1 base and the J segment 10 bases; nucleotides outside the gene matches: 17.

The chain has TRBV5-1 and TRBJ2-2; possible D gene TRBD1, 6 bases. CDR1 is SGHRS, CDR2 YFSETQ, per germline. V was trimmed by 2 bases and J by 4 bases, leaving 12 bases between them. CDR3 length: 15 amino acids. Here the CDR3 reads CASSLIQGSTGELFF. The DNA of the CDR3 is TGCGCCAGCAGCTTAATACAGGGCTCCACCGGGGAGCTGTTTTTT.

The chain combines TRBV7-9 with TRBJ2-3, with D tentatively TRBD1 (5 bases). The CDR3 length is 14 residues. The V gene lost 3 bases and the J gene lost 4 bases, with 11 bases spanning the gap. CDR1 and CDR2 from the germline V gene are SEHNR and FQNEAQ (reference sequence). The CDR3 nucleotides read TGTGCCAGCAGCTTGGCCTCGACAGCAGATACGCAGTATTTT. Its translation: CASSLASTADTQYF.